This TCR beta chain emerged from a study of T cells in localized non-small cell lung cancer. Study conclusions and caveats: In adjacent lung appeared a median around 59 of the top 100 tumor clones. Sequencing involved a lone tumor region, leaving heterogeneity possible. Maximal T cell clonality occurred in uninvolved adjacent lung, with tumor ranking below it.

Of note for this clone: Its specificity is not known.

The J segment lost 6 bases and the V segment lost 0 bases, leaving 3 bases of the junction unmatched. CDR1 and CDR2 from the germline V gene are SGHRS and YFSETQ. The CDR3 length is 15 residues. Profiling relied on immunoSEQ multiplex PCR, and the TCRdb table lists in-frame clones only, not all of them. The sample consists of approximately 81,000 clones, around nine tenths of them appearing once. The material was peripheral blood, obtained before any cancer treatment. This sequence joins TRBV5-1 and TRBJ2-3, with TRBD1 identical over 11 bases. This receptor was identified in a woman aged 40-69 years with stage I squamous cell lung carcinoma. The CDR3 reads CASSLEGQGADTQYF. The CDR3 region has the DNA TGCGCCAGCAGCTTGGAAGGACAGGGGGCGGATACGCAGTATTTT. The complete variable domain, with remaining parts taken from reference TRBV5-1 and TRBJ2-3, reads KAGVTQTPRYLIKTRGQQVTLSCSPISGHRSVSWYQQTPGQGLQFLFEYFSETQRNKGNFPGRFSGRQFSNSRSEMNVSTLELGDSALYLCASSLEGQGADTQYFGPGTRLTVL.